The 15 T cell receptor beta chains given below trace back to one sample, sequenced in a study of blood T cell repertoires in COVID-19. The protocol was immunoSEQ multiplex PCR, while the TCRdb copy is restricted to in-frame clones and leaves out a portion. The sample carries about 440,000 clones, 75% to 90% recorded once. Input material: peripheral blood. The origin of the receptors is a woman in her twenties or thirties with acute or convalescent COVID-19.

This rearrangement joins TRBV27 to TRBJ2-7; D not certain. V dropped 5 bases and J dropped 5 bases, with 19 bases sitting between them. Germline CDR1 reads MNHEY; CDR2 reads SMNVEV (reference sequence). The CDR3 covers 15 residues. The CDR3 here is CASSPLRPPPNEQYF. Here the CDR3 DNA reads TGTGCCAGCAGTCCTCTCCGCCCACCACCTAACGAGCAGTACTTC.

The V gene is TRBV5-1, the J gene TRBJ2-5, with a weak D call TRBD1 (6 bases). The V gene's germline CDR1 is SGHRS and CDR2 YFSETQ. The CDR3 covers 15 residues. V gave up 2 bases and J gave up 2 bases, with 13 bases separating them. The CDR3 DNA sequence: TGCGCCAGCAGCTTCGCCGACAGGCTTCAAGAGACCCAGTACTTC. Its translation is CASSFADRLQETQYF.

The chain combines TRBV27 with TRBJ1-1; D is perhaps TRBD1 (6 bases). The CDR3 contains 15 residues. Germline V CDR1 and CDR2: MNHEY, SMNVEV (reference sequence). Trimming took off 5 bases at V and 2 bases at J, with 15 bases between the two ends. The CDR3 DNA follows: TGTGCCAGCAGTCGGGATGGGGGCCCTAACACTGAAGCTTTCTTT. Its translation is CASSRDGGPNTEAFF.

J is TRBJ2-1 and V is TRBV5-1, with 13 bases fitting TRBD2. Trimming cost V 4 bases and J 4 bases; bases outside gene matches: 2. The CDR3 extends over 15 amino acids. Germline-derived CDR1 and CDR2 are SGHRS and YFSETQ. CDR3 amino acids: CASSGGLAGYNEQFF. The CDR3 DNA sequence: TGCGCCAGCAGCGGGGGACTAGCGGGGTACAATGAGCAGTTCTTC.

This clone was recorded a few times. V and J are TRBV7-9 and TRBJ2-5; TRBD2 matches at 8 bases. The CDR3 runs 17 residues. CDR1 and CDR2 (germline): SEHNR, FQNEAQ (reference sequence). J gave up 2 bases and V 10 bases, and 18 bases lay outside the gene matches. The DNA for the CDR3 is TGTGCCACTGCGGGACTAGTAGAAATTTGGCGTCAAGAGACCCAGTACTTC. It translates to CATAGLVEIWRQETQYF.

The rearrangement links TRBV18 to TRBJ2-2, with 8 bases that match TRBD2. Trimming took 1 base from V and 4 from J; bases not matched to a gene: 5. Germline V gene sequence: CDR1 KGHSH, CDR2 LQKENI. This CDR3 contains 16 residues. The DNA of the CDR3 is TGTGCCAGCTCACCACAGGCTAGCGGGTTCACCGGGGAGCTGTTTTTT. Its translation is CASSPQASGFTGELFF.

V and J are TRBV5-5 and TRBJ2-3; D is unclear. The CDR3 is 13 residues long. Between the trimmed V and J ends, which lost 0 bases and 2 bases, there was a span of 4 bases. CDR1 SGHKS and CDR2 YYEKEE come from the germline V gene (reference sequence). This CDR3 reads CASSLAHTDTQYF. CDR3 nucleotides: TGTGCCAGCAGCTTGGCCCACACAGATACGCAGTATTTT.

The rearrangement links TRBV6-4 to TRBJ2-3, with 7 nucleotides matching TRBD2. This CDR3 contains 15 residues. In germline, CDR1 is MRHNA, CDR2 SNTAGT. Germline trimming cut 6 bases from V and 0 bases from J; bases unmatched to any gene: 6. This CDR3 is CASRDLAASTDTQYF. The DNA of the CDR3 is TGTGCCAGCAGAGATCTAGCGGCTAGCACAGATACGCAGTATTTT.

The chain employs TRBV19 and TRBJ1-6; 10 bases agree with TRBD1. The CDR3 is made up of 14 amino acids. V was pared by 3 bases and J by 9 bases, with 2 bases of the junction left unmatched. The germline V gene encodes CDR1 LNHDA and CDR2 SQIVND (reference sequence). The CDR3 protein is CASSIRTGGSPLHF. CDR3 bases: TGTGCCAGTAGTATTCGGACAGGGGGTTCACCCCTCCACTTT.

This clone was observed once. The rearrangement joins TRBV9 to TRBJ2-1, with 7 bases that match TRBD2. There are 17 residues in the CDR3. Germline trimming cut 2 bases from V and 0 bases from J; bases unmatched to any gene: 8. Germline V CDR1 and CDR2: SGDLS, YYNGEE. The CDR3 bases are TGTGCCAGCAGCGTGGACTCAGCGGGGAACTCCTACAATGAGCAGTTCTTC. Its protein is CASSVDSAGNSYNEQFF.

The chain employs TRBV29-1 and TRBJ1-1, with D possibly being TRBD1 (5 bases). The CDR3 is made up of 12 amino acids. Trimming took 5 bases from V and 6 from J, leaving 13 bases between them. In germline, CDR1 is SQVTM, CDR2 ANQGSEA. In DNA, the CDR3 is TGCAGCGTTCAAAGGGGTGTTGCTGAAGCTTTCTTT. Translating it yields CSVQRGVAEAFF.

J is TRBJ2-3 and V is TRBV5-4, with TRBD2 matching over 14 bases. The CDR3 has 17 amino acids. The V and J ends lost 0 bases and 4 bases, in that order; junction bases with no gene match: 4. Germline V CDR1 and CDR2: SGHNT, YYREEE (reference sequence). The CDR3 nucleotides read TGTGCCAGCAGCTTGGGCGGACTAGCGGGGGGATCAGATACGCAGTATTTT. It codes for CASSLGGLAGGSDTQYF.

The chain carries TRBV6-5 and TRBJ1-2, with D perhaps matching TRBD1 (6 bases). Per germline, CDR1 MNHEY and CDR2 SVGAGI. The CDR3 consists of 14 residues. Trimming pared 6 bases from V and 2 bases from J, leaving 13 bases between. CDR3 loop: CASRSDRMNYGYTF. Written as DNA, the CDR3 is TGTGCCAGCAGATCCGACAGGATGAACTATGGCTACACCTTC.

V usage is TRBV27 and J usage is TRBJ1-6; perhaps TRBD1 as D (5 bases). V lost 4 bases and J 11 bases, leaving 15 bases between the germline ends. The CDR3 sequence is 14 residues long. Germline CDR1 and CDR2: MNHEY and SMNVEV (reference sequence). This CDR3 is CASSSSWGETPLHF. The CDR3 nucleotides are TGTGCCAGCAGTTCATCTTGGGGGGAGACACCCCTCCACTTT.

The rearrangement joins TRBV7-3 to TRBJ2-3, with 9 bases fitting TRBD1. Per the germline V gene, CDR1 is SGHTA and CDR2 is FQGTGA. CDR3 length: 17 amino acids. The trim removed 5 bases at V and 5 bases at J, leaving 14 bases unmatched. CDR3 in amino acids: CASSPALVDRGKDTQYF. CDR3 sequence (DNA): TGTGCCAGCAGCCCCGCTTTAGTGGACAGGGGAAAAGATACGCAGTATTTT.